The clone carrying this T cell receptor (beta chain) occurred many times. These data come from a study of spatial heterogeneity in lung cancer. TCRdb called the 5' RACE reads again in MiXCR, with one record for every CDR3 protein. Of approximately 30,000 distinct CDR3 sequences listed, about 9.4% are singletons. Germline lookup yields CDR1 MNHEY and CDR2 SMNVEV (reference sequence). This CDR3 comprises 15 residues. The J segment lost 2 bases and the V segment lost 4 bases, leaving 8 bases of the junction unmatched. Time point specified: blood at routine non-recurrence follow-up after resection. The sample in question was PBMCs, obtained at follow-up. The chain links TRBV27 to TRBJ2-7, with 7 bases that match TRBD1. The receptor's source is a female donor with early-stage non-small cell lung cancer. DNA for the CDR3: TGTGCCAGCAGTTACATGACAGGGCAGGCCTACGAGCAGTACTTC. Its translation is CASSYMTGQAYEQYF.